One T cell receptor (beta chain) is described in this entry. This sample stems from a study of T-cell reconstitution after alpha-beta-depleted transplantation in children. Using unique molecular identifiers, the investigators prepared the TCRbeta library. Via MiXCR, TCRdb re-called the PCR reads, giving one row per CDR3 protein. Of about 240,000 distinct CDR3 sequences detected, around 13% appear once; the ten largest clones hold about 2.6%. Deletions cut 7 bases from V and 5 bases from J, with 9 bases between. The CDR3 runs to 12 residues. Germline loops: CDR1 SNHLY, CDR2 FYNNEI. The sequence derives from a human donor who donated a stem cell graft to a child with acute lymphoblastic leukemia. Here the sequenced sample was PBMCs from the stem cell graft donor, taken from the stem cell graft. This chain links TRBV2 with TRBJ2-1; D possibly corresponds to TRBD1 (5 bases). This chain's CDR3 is CASKDSHNEQFF. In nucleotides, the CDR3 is TGTGCCAGCAAAGACAGCCACAATGAGCAGTTCTTC. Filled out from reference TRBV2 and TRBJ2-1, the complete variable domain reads EPEVTQTPSHQVTQMGQEVILRCVPISNHLYFYWYRQILGQKVEFLVSFYNNEISEKSEIFDDQFSVERPDGSNFTLKIRSTKLEDSAMYFCASKDSHNEQFFGPGTRLTVL.